Described below is a single T cell receptor beta chain sequence and its context. Its antigen is not known. The CDR3 extends over 19 amino acids. The germline CDR1 and CDR2 sequences are SNHLY and FYNNEI. Trimming took 6 bases from V and 1 from J; bases not matched to a gene: 16. This sample is part of a study of radiotherapy plus CTLA-4 blockade in lung cancer. For the study at large: For 18% of patients, objective responses occurred, and about 30% had disease control. Study-level results: In blood, early T cell clone dynamics reportedly predicted response best, together with interferon-beta. After radiotherapy and ipilimumab, tumor-derived clones expanded in peripheral blood.

Treatment of patients with chemo-refractory metastatic non-small-cell lung cancer consisted of focal radiation plus CTLA-4 blockade with ipilimumab. The assay was immunoSEQ multiplex PCR, and TCRdb's table has in-frame clones only and misses some. The sample carries about 110,000 clones, more than 75% recorded once. The sample was peripheral blood, taken from a patient treated with radiotherapy plus ipilimumab. The chain couples TRBV2 to TRBJ2-3; 10 positions match TRBD2. The clonotype comes from a human donor with non-small cell lung cancer that progressed on radiotherapy plus ipilimumab. Some clones in this sample may be carry-over from other donors' samples. The CDR3 here is CASSISGSGGAYGTDTQYF. The CDR3 DNA is TGTGCCAGCAGCATCAGCGGGAGCGGGGGGGCCTACGGCACAGATACGCAGTATTTT.